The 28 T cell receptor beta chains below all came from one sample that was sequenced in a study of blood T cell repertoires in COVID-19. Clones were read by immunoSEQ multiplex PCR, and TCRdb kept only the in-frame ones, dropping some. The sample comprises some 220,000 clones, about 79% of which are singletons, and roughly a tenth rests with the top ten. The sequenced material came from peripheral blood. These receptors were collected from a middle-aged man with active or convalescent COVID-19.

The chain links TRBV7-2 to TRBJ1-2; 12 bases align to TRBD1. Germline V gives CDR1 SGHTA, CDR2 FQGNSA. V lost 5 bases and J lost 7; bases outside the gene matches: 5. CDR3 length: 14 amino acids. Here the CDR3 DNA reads TGTGCCAGCAGCAACCGGGACAGGGGGCCTGGCTACACCTTC. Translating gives CASSNRDRGPGYTF. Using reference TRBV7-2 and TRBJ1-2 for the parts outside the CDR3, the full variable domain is GAGVSQSPSNKVTEKGKDVELRCDPISGHTALYWYRQSLGQGLEFLIYFQGNSAPDKSGLPSDRFSAERTGGSVSTLTIQRTQQEDSAVYLCASSNRDRGPGYTFGSGTRLTVV.

The CDR3 is CSASKWVSGGGYTF. The CDR3 DNA is TGCAGTGCTAGTAAATGGGTGTCAGGGGGGGGCTACACCTTC. The rearrangement joins TRBV20-1 to TRBJ1-2; 7 bases align to TRBD1. The CDR3 sequence is 14 residues long. Unmatched junction bases numbered 12, after V lost 3 bases and J lost 8 bases. Germline V gene data show CDR1 as DFQATT and CDR2 as SNEGSKA (reference sequence).

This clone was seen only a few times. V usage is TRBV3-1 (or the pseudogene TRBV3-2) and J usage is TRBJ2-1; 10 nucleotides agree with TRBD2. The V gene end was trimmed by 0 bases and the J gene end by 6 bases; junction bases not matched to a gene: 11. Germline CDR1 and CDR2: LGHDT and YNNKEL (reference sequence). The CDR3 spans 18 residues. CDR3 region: CASSQDLYLAGGPNEQFF. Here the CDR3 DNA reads TGTGCCAGCAGCCAAGACCTGTATTTAGCGGGGGGACCCAATGAGCAGTTCTTC.

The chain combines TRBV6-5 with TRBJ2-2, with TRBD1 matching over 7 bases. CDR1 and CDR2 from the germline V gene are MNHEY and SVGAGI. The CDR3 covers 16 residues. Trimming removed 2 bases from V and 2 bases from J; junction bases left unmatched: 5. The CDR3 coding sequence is TGTGCCAGCAGTTACCAGACAGGGACCAACACCGGGGAGCTGTTTTTT. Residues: CASSYQTGTNTGELFF.

CDR3 amino acids: CASSPRTATDTQYF. DNA for the CDR3: TGTGCCAGCTCACCACGGACAGCAACAGATACGCAGTATTTT. V usage is TRBV18 and J usage is TRBJ2-3; perhaps TRBD1 as D (6 bases). V dropped 1 base and J dropped 3 bases, with 8 bases sitting between them. This CDR3 spans 14 amino acids. CDR1 is KGHSH and CDR2 is LQKENI in the germline V gene.

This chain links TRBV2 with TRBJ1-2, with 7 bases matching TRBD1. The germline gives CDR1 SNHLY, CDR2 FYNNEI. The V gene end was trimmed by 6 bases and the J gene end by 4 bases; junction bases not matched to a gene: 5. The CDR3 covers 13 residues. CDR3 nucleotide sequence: TGTGCCAGCAGCGCAGGGACAGTCTATGGCTACACCTTC. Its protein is CASSAGTVYGYTF.

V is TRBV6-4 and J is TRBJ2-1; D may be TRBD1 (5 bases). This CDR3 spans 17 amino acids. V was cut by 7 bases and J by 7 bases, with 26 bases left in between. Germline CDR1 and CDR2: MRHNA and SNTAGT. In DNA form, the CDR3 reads TGTGCCAGCAAATGGGGTTATCGAAATCAGGGTAGAAATGAGCAGTTCTTC. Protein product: CASKWGYRNQGRNEQFF.

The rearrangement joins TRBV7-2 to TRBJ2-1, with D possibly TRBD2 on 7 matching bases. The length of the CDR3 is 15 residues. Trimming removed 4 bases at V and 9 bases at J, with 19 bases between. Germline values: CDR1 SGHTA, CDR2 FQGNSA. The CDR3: CASSSPPPGGSEQFF. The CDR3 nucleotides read TGTGCCAGCAGCTCGCCACCCCCGGGGGGCAGTGAGCAGTTCTTC.

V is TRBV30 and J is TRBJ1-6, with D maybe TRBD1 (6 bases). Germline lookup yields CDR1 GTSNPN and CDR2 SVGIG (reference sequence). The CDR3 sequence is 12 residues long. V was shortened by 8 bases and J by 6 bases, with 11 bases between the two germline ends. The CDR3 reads CATADSNSPLHF. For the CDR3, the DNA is TGTGCCACGGCGGACAGTAATTCACCCCTCCACTTT.

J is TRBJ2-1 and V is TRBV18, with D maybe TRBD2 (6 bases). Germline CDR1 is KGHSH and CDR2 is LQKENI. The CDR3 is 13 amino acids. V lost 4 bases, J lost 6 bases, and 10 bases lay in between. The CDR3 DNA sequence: TGTGCCAGCTCACGGACTACTTCCAATGAGCAGTTCTTC. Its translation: CASSRTTSNEQFF.

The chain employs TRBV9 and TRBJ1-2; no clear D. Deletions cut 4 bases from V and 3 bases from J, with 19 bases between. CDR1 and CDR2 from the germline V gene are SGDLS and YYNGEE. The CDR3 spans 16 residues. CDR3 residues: CASSSQSGTAHYGYTF. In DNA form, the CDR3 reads TGTGCCAGCAGCTCCCAGAGCGGCACGGCACACTATGGCTACACCTTC.

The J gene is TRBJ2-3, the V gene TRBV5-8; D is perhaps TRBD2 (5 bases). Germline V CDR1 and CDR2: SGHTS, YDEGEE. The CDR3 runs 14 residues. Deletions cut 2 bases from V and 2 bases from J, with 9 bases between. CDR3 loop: CASSFPGITDTQYF. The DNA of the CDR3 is TGTGCCAGCAGCTTTCCGGGAATCACAGATACGCAGTATTTT. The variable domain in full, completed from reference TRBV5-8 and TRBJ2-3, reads EAGVTQSPTHLIKTRGQQATLRCSPISGHTSVYWYQQALGLGLQFLLWYDEGEERNRGNFPPRFSGRQFPNYSSELNVNALELEDSALYLCASSFPGITDTQYFGPGTRLTVL.

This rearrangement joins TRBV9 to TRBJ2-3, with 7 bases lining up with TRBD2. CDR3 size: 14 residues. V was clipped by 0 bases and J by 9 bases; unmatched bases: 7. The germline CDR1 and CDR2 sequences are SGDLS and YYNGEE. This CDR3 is CASSVVVGEGTQYF. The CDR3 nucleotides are TGTGCCAGCAGCGTAGTGGTCGGGGAGGGGACGCAGTATTTT.

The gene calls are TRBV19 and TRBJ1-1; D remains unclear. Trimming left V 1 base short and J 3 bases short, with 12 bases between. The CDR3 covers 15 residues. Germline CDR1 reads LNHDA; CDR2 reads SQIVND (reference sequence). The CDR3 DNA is TGTGCCAGTAGTATAGGGGCCCGGCGATACACTGAAGCTTTCTTT. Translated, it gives CASSIGARRYTEAFF. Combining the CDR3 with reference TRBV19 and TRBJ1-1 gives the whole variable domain DGGITQSPKYLFRKEGQNVTLSCEQNLNHDAMYWYRQDPGQGLRLIYYSQIVNDFQKGDIAEGYSVSREKKESFPLTVTSAQKNPTAFYLCASSIGARRYTEAFFGQGTRLTVV.

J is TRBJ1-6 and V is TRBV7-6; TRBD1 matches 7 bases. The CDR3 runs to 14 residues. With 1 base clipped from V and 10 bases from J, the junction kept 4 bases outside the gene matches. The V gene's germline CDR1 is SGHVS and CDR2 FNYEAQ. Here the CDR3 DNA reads TGTGCCAGCAGCTTAGGACAGGGTGGGTCACCCCTCCACTTT. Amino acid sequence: CASSLGQGGSPLHF.

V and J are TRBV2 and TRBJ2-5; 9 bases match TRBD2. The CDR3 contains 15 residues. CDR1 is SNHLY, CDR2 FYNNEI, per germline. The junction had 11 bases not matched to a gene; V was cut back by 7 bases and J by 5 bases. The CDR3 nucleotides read TGTGCCAGCAAAGCGGGAGGCCGGGGAGGCGAGACCCAGTACTTC. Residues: CASKAGGRGGETQYF.

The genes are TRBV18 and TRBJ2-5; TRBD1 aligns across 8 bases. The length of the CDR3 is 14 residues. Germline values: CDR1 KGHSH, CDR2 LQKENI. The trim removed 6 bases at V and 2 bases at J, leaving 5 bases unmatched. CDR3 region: CASSSNRGQETQYF. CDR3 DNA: TGTGCCAGCTCGTCCAACAGGGGGCAAGAGACCCAGTACTTC.

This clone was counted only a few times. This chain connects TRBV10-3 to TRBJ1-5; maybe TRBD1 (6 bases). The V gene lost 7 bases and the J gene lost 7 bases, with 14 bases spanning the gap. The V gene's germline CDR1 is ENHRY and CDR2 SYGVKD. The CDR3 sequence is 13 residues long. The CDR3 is CAITRQEGQPQHF. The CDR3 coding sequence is TGTGCCATCACCCGACAGGAAGGCCAGCCCCAGCATTTT.

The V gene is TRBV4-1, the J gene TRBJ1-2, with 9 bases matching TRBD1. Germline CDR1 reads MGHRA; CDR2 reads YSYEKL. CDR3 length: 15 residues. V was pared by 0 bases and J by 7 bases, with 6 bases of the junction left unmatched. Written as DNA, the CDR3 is TGCGCCAGCAGCCAAGATGCTCACAGGGGGCCTGGCTACACCTTC. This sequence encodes CASSQDAHRGPGYTF.

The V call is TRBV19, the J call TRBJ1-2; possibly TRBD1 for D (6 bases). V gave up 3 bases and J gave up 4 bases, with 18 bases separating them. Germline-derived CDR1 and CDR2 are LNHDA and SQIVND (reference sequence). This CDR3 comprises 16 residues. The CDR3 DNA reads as TGTGCCAGTAGTATTAAGTACCCGGACAGCAGCTATGGCTACACCTTC. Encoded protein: CASSIKYPDSSYGYTF. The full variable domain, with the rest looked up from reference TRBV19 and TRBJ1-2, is DGGITQSPKYLFRKEGQNVTLSCEQNLNHDAMYWYRQDPGQGLRLIYYSQIVNDFQKGDIAEGYSVSREKKESFPLTVTSAQKNPTAFYLCASSIKYPDSSYGYTFGSGTRLTVV.

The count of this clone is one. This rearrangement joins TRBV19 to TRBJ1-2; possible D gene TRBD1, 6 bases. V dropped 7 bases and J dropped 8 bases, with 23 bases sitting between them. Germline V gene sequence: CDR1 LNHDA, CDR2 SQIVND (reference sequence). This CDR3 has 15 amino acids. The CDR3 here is CASKEETGYRGGYTF. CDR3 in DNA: TGTGCCAGTAAAGAGGAGACAGGCTACCGTGGGGGCTACACCTTC.

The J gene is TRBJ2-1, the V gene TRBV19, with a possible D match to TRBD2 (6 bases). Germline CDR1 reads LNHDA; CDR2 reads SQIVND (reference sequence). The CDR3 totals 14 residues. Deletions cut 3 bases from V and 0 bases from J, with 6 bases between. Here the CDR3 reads CASSMEGSYNEQFF. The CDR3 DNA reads TGTGCCAGTAGTATGGAGGGCTCCTACAATGAGCAGTTCTTC. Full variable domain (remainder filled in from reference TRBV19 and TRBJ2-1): DGGITQSPKYLFRKEGQNVTLSCEQNLNHDAMYWYRQDPGQGLRLIYYSQIVNDFQKGDIAEGYSVSREKKESFPLTVTSAQKNPTAFYLCASSMEGSYNEQFFGPGTRLTVL.

The CDR3 here is CASSPPGTGSYGYTF. The CDR3 region has the DNA TGTGCCAGCTCACCACCGGGGACAGGGTCCTATGGCTACACCTTC. J is TRBJ1-2 and V is TRBV18; 9 bases fit TRBD1. This CDR3 has 15 amino acids. V gave up 0 bases and J gave up 4 bases; unmatched junction bases: 3. The V gene's germline CDR1 is KGHSH and CDR2 LQKENI.

The CDR3 reads CASSSLTAQNTEAFF. In DNA form, the CDR3 reads TGTGCCAGCAGTTCTCTGACTGCTCAGAACACTGAAGCTTTCTTT. The chain carries TRBV27 and TRBJ1-1; D uncertain. Germline CDR1 is MNHEY and CDR2 is SMNVEV (reference sequence). Trimming removed 4 bases at V and 1 base at J, with 13 bases between. This CDR3 has 15 residues.

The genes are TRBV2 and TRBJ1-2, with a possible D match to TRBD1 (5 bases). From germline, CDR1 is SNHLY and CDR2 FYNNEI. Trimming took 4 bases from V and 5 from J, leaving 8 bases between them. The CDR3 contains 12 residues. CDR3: CASSVRDYGYTF. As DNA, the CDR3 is TGTGCCAGCAGTGTCAGGGATTATGGCTACACCTTC.

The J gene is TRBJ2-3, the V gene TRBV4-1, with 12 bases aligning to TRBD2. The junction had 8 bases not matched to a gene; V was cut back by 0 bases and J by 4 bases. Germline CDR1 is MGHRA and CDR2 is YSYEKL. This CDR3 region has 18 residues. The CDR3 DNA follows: TGCGCCAGCAGCCAAGAATCTAGCGGGGGGGCATTTGCAGATACGCAGTATTTT. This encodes CASSQESSGGAFADTQYF.

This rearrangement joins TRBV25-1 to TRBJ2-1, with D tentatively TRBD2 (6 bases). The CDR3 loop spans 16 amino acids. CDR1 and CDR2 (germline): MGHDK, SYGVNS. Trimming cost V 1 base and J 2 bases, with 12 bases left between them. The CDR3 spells CASSEFVADTYNEQFF. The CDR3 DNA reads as TGTGCCAGCAGTGAATTTGTAGCGGATACCTACAATGAGCAGTTCTTC.

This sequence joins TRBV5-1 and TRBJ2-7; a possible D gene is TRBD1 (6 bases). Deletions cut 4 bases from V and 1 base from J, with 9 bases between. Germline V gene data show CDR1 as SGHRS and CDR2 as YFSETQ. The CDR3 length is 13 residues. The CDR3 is CASSVTGSYEQYF. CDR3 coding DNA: TGCGCCAGCAGCGTGACAGGTTCCTACGAGCAGTACTTC.